The rows below give T cell receptor beta chains drawn from one sample of a study of blood T cell repertoires in COVID-19. Clones were sequenced by immunoSEQ multiplex PCR, and TCRdb holds only the in-frame ones, with some missing. The sample shows 170,000 or so clones, around nine tenths of them seen only once. Source material: peripheral blood. All receptors derive from a woman between 18 and 29 years old who had recovered from COVID-19. CDR3s leave out the opening cysteine and the closing phenylalanine or tryptophan. The order of the fields is D gene, J gene, V gene, CDR3 protein. A D gene is named only where the DNA matches it firmly.

D: TRBD1
J: TRBJ2-2
V: TRBV18
CDR3: ASSPWGQQNTGELF

D: NA
J: TRBJ2-1
V: TRBV7-9
CDR3: ASSSSERSGSVGWF

D: TRBD2
J: TRBJ2-3
V: TRBV25-1
CDR3: ASSSGGGTDTQY

D: NA
J: TRBJ2-6
V: TRBV29-1
CDR3: SVGTRGSGANVLT

D: TRBD1
J: TRBJ1-1
V: TRBV7-3
CDR3: ASSFLGQGMSMNTEAF

D: NA
J: TRBJ1-1
V: TRBV19
CDR3: ASTPQGNTEAF

D: NA
J: TRBJ1-1
V: TRBV6-2/TRBV6-3
CDR3: ASSYSSGIEAF

D: NA
J: TRBJ1-4
V: TRBV9
CDR3: ATEGGGEKLF

D: TRBD1
J: TRBJ1-5
V: TRBV18
CDR3: ASSSDRGQPQH

D: TRBD1
J: TRBJ2-5
V: TRBV18
CDR3: ASSPGQTFMGTQY

D: TRBD1
J: TRBJ2-3
V: TRBV24-1
CDR3: ATSDPGQGTDTQY